This is a list of T cell receptor beta chains from one sample in a study of cytomegalovirus exposure and HLA in healthy donors. Libraries were prepared by immunoSEQ multiplex PCR; TCRdb keeps only in-frame clonotypes and omits some of them. The sample lists 100,000 to 150,000 clones; approximately 80% were seen once. The sample taken for sequencing was PBMCs. The receptors were gathered from a male donor in good health and CMV-seropositive. Both conserved end residues are part of each CDR3. The order of the fields is clone size, CDR3 length, V gene, J gene, D gene, CDR3 DNA, CDR3 protein. D genes are given only for firm matches. Clone size is shown for a subset of rows, as once, few, many or a class of expanded clone.

NA	14	TRBV29-1	TRBJ2-7	NA	TGCAGCGTTGAAGATAGGACTGCCGGCTACGAGCAGTACTTC	CSVEDRTAGYEQYF
few	16	TRBV5-4	TRBJ2-3	NA	TGTGCCAGCAGCCCCCAAGGGGCAGCCTTCACAGATACGCAGTATTTT	CASSPQGAAFTDTQYF
NA	16	TRBV5-4	TRBJ2-2	NA	TGTGCCAGCAGCTTGGCCGGGGGACCGGACACCGGGGAGCTGTTTTTT	CASSLAGGPDTGELFF
NA	18	TRBV7-8	TRBJ2-7	TRBD2	TGTGCCAGCAGCTTAGCCCTAGCGGGAGCCTCAAGCTCCTACGAGCAGTACTTC	CASSLALAGASSSYEQYF
once	15	TRBV18	TRBJ2-3	NA	TGTGCCAGCATTTCACCCTCGGGGGGCCAAGATACGCAGTATTTT	CASISPSGGQDTQYF
once	15	TRBV27	TRBJ2-7	NA	TGTGCCAGCAGTTCGAGGGTTTCGACTACCTACGAGCAGTACTTC	CASSSRVSTTYEQYF
NA	13	TRBV11-1	TRBJ2-1	NA	TGTGCCAGCAGCTTAGGTCACTACAATGAGCAGTTCTTC	CASSLGHYNEQFF
NA	15	TRBV6-1	TRBJ1-5	NA	TGTGCCAGCAGTGAAGCGAGGGCAGCAAATCAGCCCCAGCATTTT	CASSEARAANQPQHF
NA	16	TRBV5-1	TRBJ1-1	TRBD1	TGCGCCAGCAGCTTGGGGACAGGGGTTATGAACACTGAAGCTTTCTTT	CASSLGTGVMNTEAFF
NA	15	TRBV6-1	TRBJ1-1	TRBD1	TGTGCCAGCACCGGGACAGGGAAAATGTTTTACCAAGCTTTCTTT	CASTGTGKMFYQAFF
few	13	TRBV4-1	TRBJ2-7	NA	TGCGCCAGCAGCCAAGATCTAGGATACGAGCAGTACTTC	CASSQDLGYEQYF
NA	16	TRBV6-6	TRBJ2-7	TRBD2	TGTGCCAGCAGTTACTCGCGACTAGCGAGCTCCTACGAGCAGTACTTC	CASSYSRLASSYEQYF
few	14	TRBV5-1	TRBJ1-2	TRBD1	TGCGCCAGCAGCTTGGGACAGGGCCCCTATGGCTACACCTTC	CASSLGQGPYGYTF
NA	10	TRBV19	TRBJ1-3	NA	TGTGCCTGCGGTGGAAACACCATATATTTT	CACGGNTIYF
NA	13	TRBV28	TRBJ2-7	NA	TGTGCCAGCAGCCACCCCGAAGGACTCGAGCAGTACTTC	CASSHPEGLEQYF